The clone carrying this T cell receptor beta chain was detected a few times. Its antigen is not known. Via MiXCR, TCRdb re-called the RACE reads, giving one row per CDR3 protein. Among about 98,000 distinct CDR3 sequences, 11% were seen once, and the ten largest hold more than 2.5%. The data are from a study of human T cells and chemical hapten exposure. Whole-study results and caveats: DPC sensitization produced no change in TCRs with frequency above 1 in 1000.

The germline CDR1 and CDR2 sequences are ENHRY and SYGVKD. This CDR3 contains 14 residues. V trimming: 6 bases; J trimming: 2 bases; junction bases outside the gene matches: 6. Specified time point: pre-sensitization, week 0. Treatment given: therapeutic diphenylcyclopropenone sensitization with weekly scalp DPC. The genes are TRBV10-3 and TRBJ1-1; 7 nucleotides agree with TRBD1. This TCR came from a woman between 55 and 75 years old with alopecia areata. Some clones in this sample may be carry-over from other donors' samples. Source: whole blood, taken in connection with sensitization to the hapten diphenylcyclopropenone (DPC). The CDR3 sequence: CAISPRQGNTEAFF. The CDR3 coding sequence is TGTGCCATCAGCCCAAGACAGGGTAACACTGAAGCTTTCTTT.